Shown below are 22 T cell receptor beta chains from a single sample sequenced in a study of blood T cells in healthy people across ages. Alongside a J-beta primer mix, a sample-barcoded 5' primer served in a second PCR lasting roughly 7 to 12 cycles. TCRdb itself ran the 5' RACE reads through MiXCR, one entry per CDR3 protein. The sample consists of about 1,500,000 distinct CDR3 sequences, roughly 30% of them appearing once. Sample: blood. The receptor source for this set is a woman younger than 45 in good health.

CDR3 sequence: CASSELARSEQYV. The CDR3 DNA follows: TGTGCCAGCTCAGAACTAGCGAGGAGTGAGCAGTACGTC. The chain recombines TRBV18 with TRBJ2-7; 7 nucleotides match TRBD2. CDR3 length: 13 residues. Trimming cost V 5 bases and J 7 bases; bases outside gene matches: 8. Per germline, CDR1 KGHSH and CDR2 LQKENI.

The CDR3 spells CASSAELAPNTGELFF. The CDR3 bases are TGTGCCAGCAGCGCGGAACTAGCGCCGAACACCGGGGAGCTGTTTTTT. The chain has TRBV7-3 and TRBJ2-2; 7 nucleotides align to TRBD2. J gave up 0 bases and V 5 bases, and 6 bases lay outside the gene matches. Germline CDR1 and CDR2: SGHTA and FQGTGA. The CDR3 covers 16 residues.

This clonotype was counted a few times. This chain uses TRBV9 with TRBJ2-5; 8 bases are shared with TRBD2. The ends lost 1 base at V and 5 bases at J; junction bases unmatched: 4. There are 14 residues in the CDR3. Germline V gives CDR1 SGDLS, CDR2 YYNGEE. CDR3 loop: CASSVQAGEETQYF. The CDR3 DNA reads TGTGCCAGCAGCGTACAAGCGGGAGAGGAGACCCAGTACTTC.

This clonotype was seen many times. V gene TRBV10-3 combines with J gene TRBJ2-5; 9 bases fit TRBD1. Germline-derived CDR1 and CDR2 are ENHRY and SYGVKD. CDR3 length: 14 amino acids. V lost 4 bases to trimming and J lost 4 bases; unmatched junction nucleotides: 4. The DNA of the CDR3 is TGTGCCATCAGTGGGGGACAGGGACGAGAGACCCAGTACTTC. Its protein is CAISGGQGRETQYF.

The chain recombines TRBV20-1 with TRBJ1-2; TRBD1 matches 8 bases. Trimming removed 6 bases from V and 13 bases from J; junction bases left unmatched: 25. Germline V gene lookup returns CDR1 DFQATT and CDR2 SNEGSKA (reference sequence). This CDR3 contains 16 residues. The CDR3 region has the DNA TGCAGTGCGAAGGAAACCGGGACAGGTGATAACTATGGCAGCACCTTC. It specifies CSAKETGTGDNYGSTF.

As concerns this clonotype: One junction end disagrees with the germline gene, perhaps due to a read error. The J gene is TRBJ1-1, the V gene TRBV20-1, with 7 nucleotides matching TRBD1. The CDR3 has 13 residues. Germline V gene sequence: CDR1 DFQATT, CDR2 SNEGSKA (reference sequence). The CDR3 nucleotides are TGCAGTGCAAGAGACAGGGCGGGCACTGAAGCTTTCTTT. Its protein product is CSARDRAGTEAFF.

This clonotype has just a few counts. This may arise from a read error, as a much more abundant clone is one base away. The J gene is TRBJ1-1, the V gene TRBV7-2; the match to TRBD1 covers 7 bases. The CDR3 has 13 amino acids. The V gene's germline CDR1 is SGHTA and CDR2 FQGNSA. The V segment lost 6 bases and the J segment 5 bases; nucleotides outside the gene matches: 6. This CDR3 reads CASRITGVTEAFF. CDR3 sequence (DNA): TGTGCCAGCAGGATAACAGGGGTTACTGAAGCTTTCTTT.

V and J are TRBV5-1 and TRBJ1-6; 7 positions agree with TRBD1. Trimming at V came to 3 bases and at J to 0 bases, leaving 6 bases not matched to a gene. This CDR3 is 17 amino acids long. Germline values: CDR1 SGHRS, CDR2 YFSETQ. The CDR3: CASSWDSVSSYNSPLHF. The CDR3 coding sequence is TGCGCCAGCAGCTGGGACAGCGTGAGCTCCTATAATTCACCCCTCCACTTT.

As DNA, the CDR3 is TGCGCCAGCAGCTTGGTCATCGGATCCGTGACGAACACTGAAGCTTTCTTT. The encoded protein is CASSLVIGSVTNTEAFF. The rearrangement links TRBV5-1 to TRBJ1-1, with D unresolved. The V end lost 0 bases, the J end lost 1 base, and 16 bases lay between the germline ends. The CDR3 has 17 amino acids. Germline-derived CDR1 and CDR2 are SGHRS and YFSETQ.

The table lists this clonotype with a count of one. Just one base apart from a much larger clone, this may be a read error. This sequence joins TRBV2 and TRBJ2-1; D unresolved. Germline CDR1 SNHLY, CDR2 FYNNEI. This CDR3 is built from 13 residues. The CDR3: CASNEITYSEQFF. CDR3 DNA sequence: TGTGCCAGCAACGAGATTACGTACAGTGAGCAGTTCTTC.

The gene calls are TRBV20-1 and TRBJ2-7; 7 nucleotides align to TRBD1. Per germline, CDR1 DFQATT and CDR2 SNEGSKA (reference sequence). With 6 bases clipped from V and 1 base from J, the junction kept 9 bases outside the gene matches. This CDR3 contains 14 residues. The CDR3 loop reads CSAIGQEQSYEQYF. Here the CDR3 DNA reads TGCAGTGCCATCGGACAGGAGCAGTCCTACGAGCAGTACTTC.

This clonotype has a single count. The CDR3: CASSIRDRGRDTQYF. The CDR3 DNA is TGTGCCAGCAGCATCCGGGACAGGGGACGGGATACGCAGTATTTT. V gene TRBV11-2 combines with J gene TRBJ2-3; 10 nucleotides agree with TRBD1. V lost 5 bases, J lost 6 bases, and 8 bases stayed unmatched. This CDR3 contains 15 residues. Looked up from germline, CDR1 is SGHAT and CDR2 is FQNNGV.

This clonotype was seen ten or more times. The rearrangement links TRBV19 to TRBJ2-4, with D possibly matching TRBD1 (7 bases). Trimming shortened V by 5 bases and J by 6 bases, and 11 bases separated the two germline ends. This CDR3 region has 13 residues. Germline V gives CDR1 LNHDA, CDR2 SQIVND (reference sequence). CDR3 bases: TGTGCCAGTAGTCACAGGGGAGGAAACATTCAGTACTTC. The encoded protein is CASSHRGGNIQYF.

This clonotype was detected only a few times. The junction and the germline gene differ at one end; a read error may be behind it. The chain carries TRBV2 and TRBJ2-4, with 11 bases that match TRBD2. The J call may be in error: the DNA end matches TRBJ2-7 better. In germline, CDR1 is SNHLY, CDR2 FYNNEI. This CDR3 is built from 14 residues. CDR3: CVSKSGTSGYEQYF. The CDR3 DNA reads as TGTGTCAGCAAATCCGGGACTAGCGGCTACGAGCAGTACTTC.

The chain couples TRBV3-1 to TRBJ2-7; D remains ambiguous. The CDR3 covers 12 residues. CDR1 is LGHDT, CDR2 YNNKEL, per germline (reference sequence). V dropped 0 bases and J dropped 8 bases, with 8 bases sitting between them. CDR3 sequence: CASSQDTAKQYF. CDR3 nucleotides: TGTGCCAGCAGCCAAGATACGGCGAAGCAGTACTTC.

This clonotype showed up just a few times. This chain joins TRBV28 and TRBJ2-7; D is unclear. The V gene lost 6 bases and the J gene lost 3 bases, with 9 bases spanning the gap. This CDR3 spans 12 amino acids. Germline V CDR1 and CDR2: MDHEN, SYDVKM. The CDR3 DNA is TGTGCCAGCAGAGGTTGGAACTACGAGCAGTACTTC. It translates to CASRGWNYEQYF.

To note about this clonotype: A much larger clone is a single base away; this may be a read error. The rearrangement joins TRBV7-9 to TRBJ2-5; 12 bases match TRBD2. This CDR3 is built from 15 residues. Germline CDR1 SEHNR, CDR2 FQNEAQ (reference sequence). DNA of the CDR3: TGTGCCAGCAGCCGACTAGCGGGAGTCCAAGAGGCCCAGTACTTC. Translating gives CASSRLAGVQEAQYF.

This clonotype has just a few counts. The rearrangement uses TRBV5-1 and TRBJ2-2; D is undetermined. V was shortened by 4 bases and J by 1 base, with 5 bases between the two germline ends. Per germline, CDR1 SGHRS and CDR2 YFSETQ. The CDR3 contains 13 residues. CDR3 protein: CASSDKNTGELFF. CDR3 DNA sequence: TGCGCCAGCAGCGACAAGAACACCGGGGAGCTGTTTTTT.

This chain links TRBV20-1 with TRBJ1-1; D is unclear. The V end lost 3 bases, the J end lost 0 bases, and 11 bases lay between the germline ends. The CDR3 is made up of 14 amino acids. In germline, CDR1 is DFQATT, CDR2 SNEGSKA (reference sequence). The CDR3 region has the DNA TGCAGTGCTAGCCCCCCAGGTATGAACACTGAAGCTTTCTTT. Translated, it gives CSASPPGMNTEAFF.

The V call is TRBV20-1, the J call TRBJ2-3; D could derive from TRBD1 or TRBD2 (5 bases each). Germline V gene lookup returns CDR1 DFQATT and CDR2 SNEGSKA (reference sequence). The CDR3 sequence is 14 residues long. Trimming took off 0 bases at V and 10 bases at J, with 17 bases between the two ends. The CDR3 DNA reads as TGCAGTGCTAGAGAGTCCCCAGGGCTAGCCTCGCAGTATTTT. The encoded protein is CSARESPGLASQYF.

The table lists this clonotype with a few counts. The V call is TRBV7-2, the J call TRBJ2-3, with 9 bases that match TRBD2. CDR1 SGHTA and CDR2 FQGNSA come from the germline V gene. Trimming cost V 2 bases and J 5 bases; bases outside gene matches: 14. The CDR3 has 18 residues. Here the CDR3 reads CASSLLSEAGGPKDTQYF. The CDR3 DNA reads as TGTGCCAGCAGCTTACTTAGTGAGGCGGGGGGGCCTAAAGATACGCAGTATTTT.

This clonotype appeared a few times. The CDR3 coding sequence is TGTGCCAGCTACCTTATGGGGGGTTCCCACGAGCAGTACTTC. This sequence encodes CASYLMGGSHEQYF. The rearrangement uses TRBV2 and TRBJ2-7; possible D gene TRBD2, 6 bases. CDR1 is SNHLY, CDR2 FYNNEI, per germline. V gave up 8 bases and J gave up 5 bases, with 19 bases separating them. The CDR3 sequence is 14 residues long. Looking up the rest from reference TRBV2 and TRBJ2-7 gives the full variable domain: EPEVTQTPSHQVTQMGQEVILRCVPISNHLYFYWYRQILGQKVEFLVSFYNNEISEKSEIFDDQFSVERPDGSNFTLKIRSTKLEDSAMYFCASYLMGGSHEQYFGPGTRLTVT.